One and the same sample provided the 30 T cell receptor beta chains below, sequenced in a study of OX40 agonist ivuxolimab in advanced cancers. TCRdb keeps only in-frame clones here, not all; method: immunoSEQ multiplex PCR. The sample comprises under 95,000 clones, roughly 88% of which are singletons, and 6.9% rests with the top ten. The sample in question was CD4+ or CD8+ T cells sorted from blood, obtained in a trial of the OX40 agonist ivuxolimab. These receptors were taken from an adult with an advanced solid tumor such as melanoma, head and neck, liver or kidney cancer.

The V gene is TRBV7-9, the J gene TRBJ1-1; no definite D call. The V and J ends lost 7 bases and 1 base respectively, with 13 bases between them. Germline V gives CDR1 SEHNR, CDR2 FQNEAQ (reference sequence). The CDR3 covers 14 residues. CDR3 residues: CASTVSQWNTEAFF. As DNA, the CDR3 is TGTGCCAGCACCGTTTCACAGTGGAACACTGAAGCTTTCTTT. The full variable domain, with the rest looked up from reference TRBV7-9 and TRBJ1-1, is DTGVSQNPRHKITKRGQNVTFRCDPISEHNRLYWYRQTLGQGPEFLTYFQNEAQLEKSRLLSDRFSAERPKGSFSTLEIQRTEQGDSAMYLCASTVSQWNTEAFFGQGTRLTVV.

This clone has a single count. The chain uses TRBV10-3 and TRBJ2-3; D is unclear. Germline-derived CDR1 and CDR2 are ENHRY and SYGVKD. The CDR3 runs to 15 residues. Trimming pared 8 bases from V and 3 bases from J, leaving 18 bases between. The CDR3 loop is CAIRAGTAPTDTQYF. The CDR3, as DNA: TGTGCCATCCGCGCCGGTACTGCACCTACAGATACGCAGTATTTT.

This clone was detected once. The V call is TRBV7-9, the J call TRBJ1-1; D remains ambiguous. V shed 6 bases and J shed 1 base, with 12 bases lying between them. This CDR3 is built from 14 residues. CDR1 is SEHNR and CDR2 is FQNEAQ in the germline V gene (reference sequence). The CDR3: CASRQASPNTEAFF. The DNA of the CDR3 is TGTGCCAGCAGGCAAGCGAGCCCGAACACTGAAGCTTTCTTT.

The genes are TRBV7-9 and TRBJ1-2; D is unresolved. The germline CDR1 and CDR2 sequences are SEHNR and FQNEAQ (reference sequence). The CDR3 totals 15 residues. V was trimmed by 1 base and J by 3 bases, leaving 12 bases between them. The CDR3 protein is CASSLDQGRHYGYTF. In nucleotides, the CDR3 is TGTGCCAGCAGCTTAGACCAAGGCAGGCACTATGGCTACACCTTC.

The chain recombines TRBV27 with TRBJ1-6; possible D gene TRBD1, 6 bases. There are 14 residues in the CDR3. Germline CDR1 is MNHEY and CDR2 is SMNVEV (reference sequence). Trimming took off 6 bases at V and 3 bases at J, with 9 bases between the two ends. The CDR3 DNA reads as TGTGCCAGCAGGAGGACAGACTATAATTCACCCCTCCACTTT. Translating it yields CASRRTDYNSPLHF.

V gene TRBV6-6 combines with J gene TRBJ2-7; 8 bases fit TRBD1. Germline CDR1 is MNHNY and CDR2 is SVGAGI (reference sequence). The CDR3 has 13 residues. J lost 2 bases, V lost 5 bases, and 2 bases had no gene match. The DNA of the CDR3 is TGTGCCAGCAGTCTGGACAGGGCCTACGAGCAGTACTTC. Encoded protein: CASSLDRAYEQYF.

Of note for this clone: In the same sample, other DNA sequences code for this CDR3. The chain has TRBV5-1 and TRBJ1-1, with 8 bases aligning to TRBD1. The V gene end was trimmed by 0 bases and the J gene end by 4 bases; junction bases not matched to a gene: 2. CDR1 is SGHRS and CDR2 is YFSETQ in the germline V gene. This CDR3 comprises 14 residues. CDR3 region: CASSLGTGGTEAFF. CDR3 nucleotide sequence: TGCGCCAGCAGCTTGGGAACAGGGGGCACTGAAGCTTTCTTT.

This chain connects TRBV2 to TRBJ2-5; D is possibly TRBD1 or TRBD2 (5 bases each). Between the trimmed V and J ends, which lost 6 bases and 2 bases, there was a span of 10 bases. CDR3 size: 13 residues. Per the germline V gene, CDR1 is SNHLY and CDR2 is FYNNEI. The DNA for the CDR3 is TGTGCCAGCAGCCCCGGGGCACAAGAGACCCAGTACTTC. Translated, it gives CASSPGAQETQYF.

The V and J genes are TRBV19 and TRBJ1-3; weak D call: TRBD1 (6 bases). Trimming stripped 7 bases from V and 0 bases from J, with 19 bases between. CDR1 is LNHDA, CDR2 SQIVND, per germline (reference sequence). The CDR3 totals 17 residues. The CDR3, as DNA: TGTGCCAGTAAATTAGGTGGACAGACCTTCTCTGGAAACACCATATATTTT. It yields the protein CASKLGGQTFSGNTIYF.

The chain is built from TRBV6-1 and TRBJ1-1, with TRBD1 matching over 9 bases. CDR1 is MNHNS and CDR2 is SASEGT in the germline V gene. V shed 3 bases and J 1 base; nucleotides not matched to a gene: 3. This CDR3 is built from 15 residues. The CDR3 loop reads CASSDPGQGNTEAFF. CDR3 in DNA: TGTGCCAGCAGTGATCCGGGACAGGGGAACACTGAAGCTTTCTTT.

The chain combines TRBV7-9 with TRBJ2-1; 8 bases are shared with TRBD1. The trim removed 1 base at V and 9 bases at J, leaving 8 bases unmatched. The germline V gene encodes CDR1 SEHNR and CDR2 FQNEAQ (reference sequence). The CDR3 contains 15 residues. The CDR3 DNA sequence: TGTGCCAGCAGCTTAGGACAGGGGATGATGGGTGAGCAGTTCTTC. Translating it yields CASSLGQGMMGEQFF. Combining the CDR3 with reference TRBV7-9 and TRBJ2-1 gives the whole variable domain DTGVSQNPRHKITKRGQNVTFRCDPISEHNRLYWYRQTLGQGPEFLTYFQNEAQLEKSRLLSDRFSAERPKGSFSTLEIQRTEQGDSAMYLCASSLGQGMMGEQFFGPGTRLTVL.

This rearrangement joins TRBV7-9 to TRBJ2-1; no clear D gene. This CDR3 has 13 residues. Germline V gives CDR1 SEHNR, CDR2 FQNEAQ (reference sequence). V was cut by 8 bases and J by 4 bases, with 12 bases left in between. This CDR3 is CASGQVSYNEQFF. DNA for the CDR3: TGTGCCAGCGGTCAAGTTTCTTACAATGAGCAGTTCTTC.

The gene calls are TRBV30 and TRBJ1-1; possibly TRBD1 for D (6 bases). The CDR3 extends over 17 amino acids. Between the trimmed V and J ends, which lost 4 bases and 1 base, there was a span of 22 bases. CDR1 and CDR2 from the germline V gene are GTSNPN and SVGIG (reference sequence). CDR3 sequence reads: CAWTVRHRERKNTEAFF. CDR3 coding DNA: TGTGCCTGGACCGTAAGGCACAGGGAGAGGAAGAACACTGAAGCTTTCTTT.

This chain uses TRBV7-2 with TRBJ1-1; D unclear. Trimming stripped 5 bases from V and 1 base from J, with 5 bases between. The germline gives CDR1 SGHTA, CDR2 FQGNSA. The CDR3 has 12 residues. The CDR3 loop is CASSPQNTEAFF. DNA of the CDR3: TGTGCCAGCAGCCCCCAGAACACTGAAGCTTTCTTT.

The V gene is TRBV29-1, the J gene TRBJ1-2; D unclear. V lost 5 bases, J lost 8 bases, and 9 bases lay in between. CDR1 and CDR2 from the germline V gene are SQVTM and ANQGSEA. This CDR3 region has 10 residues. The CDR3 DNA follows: TGCAGCGTTCAAGGACCGGGCTACACCTTC. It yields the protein CSVQGPGYTF.

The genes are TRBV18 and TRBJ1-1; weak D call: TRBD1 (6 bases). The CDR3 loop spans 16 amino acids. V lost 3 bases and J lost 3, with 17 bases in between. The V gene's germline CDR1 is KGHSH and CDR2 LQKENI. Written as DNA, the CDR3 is TGTGCCAGCTCACCGCCGGGGGGGAGGGGGTACACTGAAGCTTTCTTT. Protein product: CASSPPGGRGYTEAFF.

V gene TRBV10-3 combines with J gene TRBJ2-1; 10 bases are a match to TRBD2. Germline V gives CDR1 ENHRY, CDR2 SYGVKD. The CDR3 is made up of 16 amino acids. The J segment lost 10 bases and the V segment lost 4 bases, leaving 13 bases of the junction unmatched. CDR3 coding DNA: TGTGCCATCAGTGTGGAGCCAGCGGGAGGGCTCGGAGAGCAGTTCTTC. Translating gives CAISVEPAGGLGEQFF.

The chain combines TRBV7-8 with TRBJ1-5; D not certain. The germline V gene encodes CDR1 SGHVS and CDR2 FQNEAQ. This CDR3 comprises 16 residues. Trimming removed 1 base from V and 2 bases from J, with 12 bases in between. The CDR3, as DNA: TGTGCCAGCAGCTTAGTACGGGGTAGGGGCAATCAGCCCCAGCATTTT. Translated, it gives CASSLVRGRGNQPQHF.

CDR3 loop: CASSPVTDPNYGYTF. CDR3 bases: TGTGCCAGCTCACCAGTGACAGATCCTAACTATGGCTACACCTTC. This chain links TRBV18 with TRBJ1-2, with a tentative D call TRBD1 (5 bases). Germline CDR1 reads KGHSH; CDR2 reads LQKENI. This CDR3 comprises 15 residues. V was pared by 2 bases and J by 0 bases, with 10 bases between.

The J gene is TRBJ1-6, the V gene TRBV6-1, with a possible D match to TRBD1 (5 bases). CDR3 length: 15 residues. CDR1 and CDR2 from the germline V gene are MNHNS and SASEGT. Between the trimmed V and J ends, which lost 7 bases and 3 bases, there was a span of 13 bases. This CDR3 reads CASIEGGDYNSPLHF. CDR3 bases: TGTGCCAGCATTGAGGGAGGGGACTATAATTCACCCCTCCACTTT.

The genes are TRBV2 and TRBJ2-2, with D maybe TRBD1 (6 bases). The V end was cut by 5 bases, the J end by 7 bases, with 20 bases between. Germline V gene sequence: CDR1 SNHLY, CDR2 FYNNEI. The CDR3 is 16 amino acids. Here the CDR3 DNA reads TGTGCCAGCAGTTCACAGGGCGCTGATATGGGCGGGGAGCTGTTTTTT. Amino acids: CASSSQGADMGGELFF.

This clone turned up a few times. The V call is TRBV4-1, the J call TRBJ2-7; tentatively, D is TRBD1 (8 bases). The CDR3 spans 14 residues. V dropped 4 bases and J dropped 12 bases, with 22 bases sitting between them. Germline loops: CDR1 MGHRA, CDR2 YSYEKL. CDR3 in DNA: TGCGCCAGCAGCCGGCCTGGGGGGGGACAGGTCCCGTACTTC. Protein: CASSRPGGGQVPYF.

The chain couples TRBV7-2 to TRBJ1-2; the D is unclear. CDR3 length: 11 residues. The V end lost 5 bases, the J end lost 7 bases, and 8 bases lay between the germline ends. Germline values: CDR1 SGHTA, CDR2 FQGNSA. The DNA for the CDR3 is TGTGCCAGCAGCCCGGGTAGTGGCTACACCTTC. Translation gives CASSPGSGYTF.

The CDR3 sequence: CASSLVGLNTEAFF. In nucleotides, the CDR3 is TGTGCCAGCAGCTTAGTTGGTCTGAACACTGAAGCTTTCTTT. The chain has TRBV7-2 and TRBJ1-1, with unresolved D. Germline CDR1 SGHTA, CDR2 FQGNSA. CDR3 length: 14 residues. Deletions cut 1 base from V and 0 bases from J, with 6 bases between.

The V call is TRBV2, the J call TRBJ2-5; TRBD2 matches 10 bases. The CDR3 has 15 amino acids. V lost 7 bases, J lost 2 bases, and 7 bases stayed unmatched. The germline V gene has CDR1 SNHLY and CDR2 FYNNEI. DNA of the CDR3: TGTGCCAGCAAACCCGGGACTAGCGCACAAGAGACCCAGTACTTC. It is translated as CASKPGTSAQETQYF.

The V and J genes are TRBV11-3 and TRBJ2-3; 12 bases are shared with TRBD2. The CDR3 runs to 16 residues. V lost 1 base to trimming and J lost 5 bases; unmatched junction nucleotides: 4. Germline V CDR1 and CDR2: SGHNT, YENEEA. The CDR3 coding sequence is TGTGCCAGCAGCTTAGGACTAGCGGGGGTCCTAGATACGCAGTATTTT. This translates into CASSLGLAGVLDTQYF.

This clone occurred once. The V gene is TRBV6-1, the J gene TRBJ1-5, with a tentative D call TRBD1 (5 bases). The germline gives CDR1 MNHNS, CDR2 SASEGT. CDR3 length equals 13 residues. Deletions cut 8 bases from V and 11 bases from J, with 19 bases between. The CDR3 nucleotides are TGTGCCAGCGGCCCCCCTCGGGGGACGGCCCAGCATTTT. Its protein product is CASGPPRGTAQHF.

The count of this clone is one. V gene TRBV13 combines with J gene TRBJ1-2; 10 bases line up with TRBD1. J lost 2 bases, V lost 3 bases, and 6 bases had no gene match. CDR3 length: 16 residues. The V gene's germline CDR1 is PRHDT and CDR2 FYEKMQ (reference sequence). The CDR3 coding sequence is TGTGCCAGCAGCTTGGGACAGGGGCTGGGGAACTATGGCTACACCTTC. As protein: CASSLGQGLGNYGYTF.

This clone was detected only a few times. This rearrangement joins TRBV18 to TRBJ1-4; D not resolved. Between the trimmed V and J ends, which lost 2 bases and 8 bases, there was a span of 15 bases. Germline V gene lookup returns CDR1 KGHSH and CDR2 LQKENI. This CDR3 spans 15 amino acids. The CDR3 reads CASSPRLWDKEKLFF. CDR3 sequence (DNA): TGTGCCAGCTCACCAAGACTCTGGGATAAGGAAAAACTGTTTTTT.

The CDR3 DNA reads as TGTGCCAGTAGTAGGGCGGGACTTTCCTACGAGCAGTACTTC. Translated, it gives CASSRAGLSYEQYF. The chain has TRBV19 and TRBJ2-7; tentatively, D is TRBD2 (6 bases). Germline assignment: CDR1 LNHDA and CDR2 SQIVND (reference sequence). This CDR3 has 14 amino acids. V lost 4 bases to trimming and J lost 1 base, with 11 bases between them.